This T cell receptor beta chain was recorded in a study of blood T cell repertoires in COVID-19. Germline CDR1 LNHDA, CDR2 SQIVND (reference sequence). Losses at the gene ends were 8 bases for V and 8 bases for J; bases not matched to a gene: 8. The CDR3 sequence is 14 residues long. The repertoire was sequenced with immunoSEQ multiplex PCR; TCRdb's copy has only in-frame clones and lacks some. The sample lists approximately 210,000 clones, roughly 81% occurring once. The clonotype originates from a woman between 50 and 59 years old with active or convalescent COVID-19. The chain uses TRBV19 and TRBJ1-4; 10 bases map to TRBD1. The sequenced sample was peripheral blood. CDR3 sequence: CASQTTGGREKLFF. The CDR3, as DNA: TGTGCCAGTCAAACGACAGGGGGCCGAGAAAAACTGTTTTTT.